What follows is one T cell receptor (beta chain) and its context. Trimming pared 1 base from V and 0 bases from J, leaving 13 bases between. The CDR3 is made up of 18 amino acids. Germline V gene sequence: CDR1 SGHTA, CDR2 FQGTGA. This sample is drawn from a study of blood T cell repertoires in COVID-19. Whole-study context: COVID-19 samples, acute and convalescent, were from the United States, Italy and Spain. T cells, B-cell-depleted T cells, or PBMCs supplied cDNA or gDNA.

The data were produced by immunoSEQ multiplex PCR, yet TCRdb's version contains in-frame clones alone and is incomplete. The data contain 400,000 or so clones, around 84% of them singletons. The chain employs TRBV7-3 and TRBJ1-6; D may be TRBD1 (5 bases). The sequencing input was peripheral blood. The TCR comes from a human donor in a cohort sampled during active COVID-19. CDR3 coding DNA: TGTGCCAGCAGCTTAAACGACAGAGGTAGCTCCTATAATTCACCCCTCCACTTT. Amino acids: CASSLNDRGSSYNSPLHF.